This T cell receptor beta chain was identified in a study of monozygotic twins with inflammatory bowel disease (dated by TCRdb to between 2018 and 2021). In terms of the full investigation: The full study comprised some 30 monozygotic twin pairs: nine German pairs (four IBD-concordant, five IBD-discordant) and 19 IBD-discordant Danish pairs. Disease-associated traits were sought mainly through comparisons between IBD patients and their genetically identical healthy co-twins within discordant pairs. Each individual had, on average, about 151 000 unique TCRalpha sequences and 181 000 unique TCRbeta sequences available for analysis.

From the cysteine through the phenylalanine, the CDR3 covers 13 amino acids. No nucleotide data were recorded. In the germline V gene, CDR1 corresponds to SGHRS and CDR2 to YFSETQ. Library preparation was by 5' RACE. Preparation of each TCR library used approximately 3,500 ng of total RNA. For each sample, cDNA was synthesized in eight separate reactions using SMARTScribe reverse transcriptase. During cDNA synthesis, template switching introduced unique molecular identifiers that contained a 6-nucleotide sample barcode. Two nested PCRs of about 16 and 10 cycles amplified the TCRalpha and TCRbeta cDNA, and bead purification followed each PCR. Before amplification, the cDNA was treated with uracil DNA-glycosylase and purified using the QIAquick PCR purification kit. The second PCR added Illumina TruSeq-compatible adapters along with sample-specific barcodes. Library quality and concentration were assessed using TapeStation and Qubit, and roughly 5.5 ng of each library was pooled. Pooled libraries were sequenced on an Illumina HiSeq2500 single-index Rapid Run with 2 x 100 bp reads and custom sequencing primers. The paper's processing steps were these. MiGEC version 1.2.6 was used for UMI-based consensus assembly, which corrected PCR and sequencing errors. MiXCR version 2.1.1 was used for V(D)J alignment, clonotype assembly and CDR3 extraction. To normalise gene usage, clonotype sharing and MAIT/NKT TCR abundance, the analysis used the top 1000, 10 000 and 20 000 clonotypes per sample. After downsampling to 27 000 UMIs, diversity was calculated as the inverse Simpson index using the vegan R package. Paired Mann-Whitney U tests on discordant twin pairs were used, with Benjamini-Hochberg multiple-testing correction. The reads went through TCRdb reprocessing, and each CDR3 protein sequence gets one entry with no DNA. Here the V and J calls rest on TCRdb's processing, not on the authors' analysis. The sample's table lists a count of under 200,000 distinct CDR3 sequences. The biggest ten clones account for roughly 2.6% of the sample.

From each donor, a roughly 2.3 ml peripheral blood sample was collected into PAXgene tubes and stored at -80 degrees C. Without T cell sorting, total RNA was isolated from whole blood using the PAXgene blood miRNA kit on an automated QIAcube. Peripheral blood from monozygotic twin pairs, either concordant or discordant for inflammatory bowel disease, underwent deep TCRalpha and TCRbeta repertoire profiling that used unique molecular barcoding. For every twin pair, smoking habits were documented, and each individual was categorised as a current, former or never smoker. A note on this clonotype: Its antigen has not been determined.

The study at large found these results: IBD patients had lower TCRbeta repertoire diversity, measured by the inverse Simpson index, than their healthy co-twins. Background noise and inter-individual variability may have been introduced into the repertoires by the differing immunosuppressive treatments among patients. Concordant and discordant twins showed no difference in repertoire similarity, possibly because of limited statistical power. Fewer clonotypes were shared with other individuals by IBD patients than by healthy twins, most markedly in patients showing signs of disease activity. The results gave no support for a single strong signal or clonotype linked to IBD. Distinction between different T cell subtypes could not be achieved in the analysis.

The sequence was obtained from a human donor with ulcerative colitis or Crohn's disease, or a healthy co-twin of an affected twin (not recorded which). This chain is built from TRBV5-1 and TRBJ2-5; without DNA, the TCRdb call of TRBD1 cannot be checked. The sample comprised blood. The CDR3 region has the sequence CASPGHRLQTQYF. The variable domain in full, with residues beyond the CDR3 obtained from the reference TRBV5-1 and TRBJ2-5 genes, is KAGVTQTPRYLIKTRGQQVTLSCSPISGHRSVSWYQQTPGQGLQFLFEYFSETQRNKGNFPGRFSGRQFSNSRSEMNVSTLELGDSALYLCASPGHRLQTQYFGPGTRLLVL.